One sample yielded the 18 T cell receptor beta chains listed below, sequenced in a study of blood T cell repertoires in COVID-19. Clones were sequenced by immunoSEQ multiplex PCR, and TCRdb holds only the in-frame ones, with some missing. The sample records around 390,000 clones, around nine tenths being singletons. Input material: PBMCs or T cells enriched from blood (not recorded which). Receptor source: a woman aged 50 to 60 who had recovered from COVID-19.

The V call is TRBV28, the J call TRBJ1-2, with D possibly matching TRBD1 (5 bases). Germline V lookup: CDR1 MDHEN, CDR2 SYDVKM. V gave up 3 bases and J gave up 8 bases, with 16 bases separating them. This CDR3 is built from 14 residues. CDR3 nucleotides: TGTGCCAGCAGTTTGACAACGAGGACAAGCGGCTACACCTTC. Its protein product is CASSLTTRTSGYTF.

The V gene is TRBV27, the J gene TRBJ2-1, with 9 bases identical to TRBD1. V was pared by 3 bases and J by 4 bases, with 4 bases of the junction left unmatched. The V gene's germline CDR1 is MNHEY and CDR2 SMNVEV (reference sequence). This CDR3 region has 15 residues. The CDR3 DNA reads TGTGCCAGCAGTTTCGTGGGACAGGGTTACAATGAGCAGTTCTTC. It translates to CASSFVGQGYNEQFF.

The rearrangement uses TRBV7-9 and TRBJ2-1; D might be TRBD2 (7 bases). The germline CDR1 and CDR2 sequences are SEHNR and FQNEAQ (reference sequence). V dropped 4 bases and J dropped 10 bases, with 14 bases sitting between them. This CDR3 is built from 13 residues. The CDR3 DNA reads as TGTGCCAGCAGCTGGGCGGGGGCCGGGGAGCAGTTCTTC. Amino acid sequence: CASSWAGAGEQFF.

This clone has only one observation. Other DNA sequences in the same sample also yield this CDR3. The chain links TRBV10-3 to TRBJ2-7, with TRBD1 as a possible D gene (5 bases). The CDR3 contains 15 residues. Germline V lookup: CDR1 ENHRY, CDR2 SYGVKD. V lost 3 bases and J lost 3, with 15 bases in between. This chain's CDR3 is CAISDLDRGRYEQYF. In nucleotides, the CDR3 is TGTGCCATCAGTGACCTCGATAGGGGCCGCTACGAGCAGTACTTC.

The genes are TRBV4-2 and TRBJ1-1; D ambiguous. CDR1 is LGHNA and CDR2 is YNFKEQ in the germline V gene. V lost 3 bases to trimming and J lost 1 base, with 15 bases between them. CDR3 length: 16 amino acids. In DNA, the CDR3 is TGTGCCAGCAGCCAGCTCCTCGGGGTCGGGAACACTGAAGCTTTCTTT. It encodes CASSQLLGVGNTEAFF.

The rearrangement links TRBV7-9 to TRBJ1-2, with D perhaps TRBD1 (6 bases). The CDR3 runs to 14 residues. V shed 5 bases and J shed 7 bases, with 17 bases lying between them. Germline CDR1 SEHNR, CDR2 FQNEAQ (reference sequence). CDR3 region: CASSTTGTILGYTF. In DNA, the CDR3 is TGTGCCAGCAGCACGACCGGGACAATCCTTGGCTACACCTTC.

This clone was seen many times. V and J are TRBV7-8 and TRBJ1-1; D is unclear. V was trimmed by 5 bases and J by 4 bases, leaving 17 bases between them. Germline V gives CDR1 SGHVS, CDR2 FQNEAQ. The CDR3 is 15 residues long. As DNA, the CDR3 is TGTGCCAGCAGCCCGCGAGGGATTGGTGGCACTGAAGCTTTCTTT. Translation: CASSPRGIGGTEAFF.

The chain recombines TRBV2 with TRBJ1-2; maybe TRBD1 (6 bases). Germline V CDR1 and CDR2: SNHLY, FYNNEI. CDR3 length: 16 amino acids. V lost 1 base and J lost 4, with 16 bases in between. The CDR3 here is CASSEVRTGSGYGYTF. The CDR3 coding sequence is TGTGCCAGCAGTGAAGTGAGAACAGGGTCAGGCTATGGCTACACCTTC.

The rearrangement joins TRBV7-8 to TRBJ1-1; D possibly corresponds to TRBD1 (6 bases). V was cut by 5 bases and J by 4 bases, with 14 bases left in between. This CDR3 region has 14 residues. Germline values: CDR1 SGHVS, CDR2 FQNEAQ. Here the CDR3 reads CASSPQGMATEAFF. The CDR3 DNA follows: TGTGCCAGCAGCCCACAGGGCATGGCCACTGAAGCTTTCTTT.

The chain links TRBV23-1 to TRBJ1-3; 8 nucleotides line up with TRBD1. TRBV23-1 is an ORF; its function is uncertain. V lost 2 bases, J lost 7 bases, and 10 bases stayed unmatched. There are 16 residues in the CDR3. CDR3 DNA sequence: TGCGCCAGCAGTCAACTTGGTCAGGGGGCAATGAACACCATATATTTT. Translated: CASSQLGQGAMNTIYF.

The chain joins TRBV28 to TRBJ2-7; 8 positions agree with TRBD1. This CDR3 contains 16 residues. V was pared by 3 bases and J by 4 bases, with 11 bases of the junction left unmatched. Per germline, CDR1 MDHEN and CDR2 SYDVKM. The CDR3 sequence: CASSFYGGRGLYEQYF. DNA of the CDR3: TGTGCCAGCAGTTTCTACGGGGGCAGGGGGCTTTACGAGCAGTACTTC.

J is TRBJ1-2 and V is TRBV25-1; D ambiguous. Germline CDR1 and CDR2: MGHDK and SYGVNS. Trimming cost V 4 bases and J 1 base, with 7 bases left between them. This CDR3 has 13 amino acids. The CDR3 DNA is TGTGCCAGCAGTGTTCAGGATAACTATGGCTACACCTTC. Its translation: CASSVQDNYGYTF.

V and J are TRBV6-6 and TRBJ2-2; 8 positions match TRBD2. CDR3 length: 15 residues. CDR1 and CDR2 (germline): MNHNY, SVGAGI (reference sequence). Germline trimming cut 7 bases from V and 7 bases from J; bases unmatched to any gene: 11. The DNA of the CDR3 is TGTGCCAGCACCCTGTCGGGGGGGGCCATCGGGGAGCTGTTTTTT. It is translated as CASTLSGGAIGELFF.

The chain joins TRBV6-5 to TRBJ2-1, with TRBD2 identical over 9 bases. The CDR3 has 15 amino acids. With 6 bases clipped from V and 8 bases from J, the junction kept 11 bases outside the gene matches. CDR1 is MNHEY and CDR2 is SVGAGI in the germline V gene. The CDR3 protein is CASSPGGGGAHEQFF. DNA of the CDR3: TGTGCCAGCAGCCCCGGGGGCGGGGGGGCCCATGAGCAGTTCTTC.

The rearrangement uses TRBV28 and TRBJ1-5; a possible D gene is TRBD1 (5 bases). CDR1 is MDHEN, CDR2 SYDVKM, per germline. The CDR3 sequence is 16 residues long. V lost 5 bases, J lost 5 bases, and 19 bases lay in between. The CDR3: CASSLGIDSQHQPQHF. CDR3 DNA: TGTGCCAGCAGTCTAGGAATAGACAGCCAGCATCAGCCCCAGCATTTT.

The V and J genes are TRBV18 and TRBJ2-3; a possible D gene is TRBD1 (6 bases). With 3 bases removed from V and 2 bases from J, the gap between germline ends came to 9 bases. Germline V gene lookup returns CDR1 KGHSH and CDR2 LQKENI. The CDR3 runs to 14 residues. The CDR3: CASSPDRHTDTQYF. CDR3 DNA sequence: TGTGCCAGCTCACCTGACAGGCACACAGATACGCAGTATTTT.

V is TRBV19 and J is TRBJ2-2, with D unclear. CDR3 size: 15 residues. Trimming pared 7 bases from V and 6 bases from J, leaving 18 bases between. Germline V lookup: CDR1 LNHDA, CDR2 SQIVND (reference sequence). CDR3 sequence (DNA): TGTGCCAGTACCTACCGGGTTCAGTTATCCGGGGAGCTGTTTTTT. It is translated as CASTYRVQLSGELFF.

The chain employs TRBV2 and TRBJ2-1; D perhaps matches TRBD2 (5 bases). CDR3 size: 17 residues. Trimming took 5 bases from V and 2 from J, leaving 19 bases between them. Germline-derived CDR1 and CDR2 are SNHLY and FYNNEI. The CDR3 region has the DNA TGTGCCAGCAGTCGGGATAGCGCCCGAGGGCCCTACAATGAGCAGTTCTTC. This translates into CASSRDSARGPYNEQFF.